This note documents a single T cell receptor beta chain sequence. Its specificity is not known. The data derive from a study of Graves' ophthalmopathy and Graves' hyperthyroidism. Study overall: Untreated patients at initial diagnosis provided peripheral blood.

Researchers took RNA transcripts and amplified TCR beta CDR3 regions from them. Following a first-round RT-PCR that used HTBI primers, a second-round multiplex PCR was carried out. A single record per CDR3 protein comes from TCRdb applying MiXCR to the multiplex PCR reads. The table includes about 220,000 distinct CDR3 sequences, about a fifth detected once. Germline V gene data show CDR1 as LGHNA and CDR2 as YNFKEQ. CDR3 size: 17 residues. The V gene end was trimmed by 1 base and the J gene end by 0 bases; junction bases not matched to a gene: 7. Study-wide results and caveats: A classifier, a 13-signature model, separated ophthalmopathy from stable hyperthyroidism with 87.88% sensitivity and 81.08% specificity.

Patients were left out if they had other autoimmune diseases, uncontrolled infections, pregnancy or lactation. Specimen: peripheral blood. The origin of this receptor is a woman between 50 and 59 years old with Graves' ophthalmopathy. The chain couples TRBV4-2 to TRBJ2-7; 9 positions agree with TRBD1. CDR3 amino acids: CASSQGGQGSLSYEQYF. The CDR3 nucleotides read TGTGCCAGCAGCCAAGGGGGACAGGGATCTCTCTCCTACGAGCAGTACTTC.